This TCR beta chain derives from a study of blood T cell repertoires in COVID-19. Looking at the study overall: Donors in the United States, Italy and Spain gave samples during acute or convalescent COVID-19. T cells, B-cell-depleted T cells, or PBMCs provided the cDNA or gDNA that served as material.

This clone turned up a few times. CDR3 length: 16 residues. CDR1 is SGHKS, CDR2 YYEKEE, per germline (reference sequence). V gave up 4 bases and J gave up 2 bases; unmatched junction bases: 4. In the original processing: Reference gene primer amplification gave estimated nucleated cell counts. Sequencing used immunoSEQ multiplex PCR; TCRdb keeps in-frame clones, though not all of them. The DNA gave D and trimming, while V, J and clone size come from that table. This table has tens of thousands of clones, roughly 80% appearing once. Input material: peripheral blood. The chain employs TRBV5-5 and TRBJ1-5, with TRBD1 matching over 12 bases. The origin of this receptor is a human donor in a cohort sampled during active COVID-19. CDR3 in DNA: TGTGCCAGCAGCCAAGGGACAGGGGGCGGCAATCAGCCCCAGCATTTT. Translation: CASSQGTGGGNQPQHF.